A single T cell receptor (beta chain) is shown here with its context. Its antigen is as yet unknown. This sample was included in a study of somatic mutations in cytotoxic T cells in rheumatoid arthritis. The study, taken as a whole, reports: Only rheumatoid arthritis patients, not healthy controls, showed CD8+ clonality increasing with age.

Profiling relied on immunoSEQ multiplex PCR, and the TCRdb table lists in-frame clones only, not all of them. The sample has around 19,000 clones, around 83% seen once. Trimming took off 6 bases at V and 0 bases at J, with 12 bases between the two ends. CDR1 KGHSH and CDR2 LQKENI come from the germline V gene. There are 14 residues in the CDR3. The chain joins TRBV18 to TRBJ2-7, with D tentatively TRBD1 or TRBD2 (6 bases each). Sequencing was performed on CD8+ T cells sorted from blood. The TCR was taken from an adult with rheumatoid arthritis. As DNA, the CDR3 is TGTGCCAGCTCCGAGGGGGGCGGCTCCTACGAGCAGTACTTC. Translating gives CASSEGGGSYEQYF.